Presented here are 27 T cell receptor beta chains from one specimen sequenced in a study of CD8 T cells in ankylosing spondylitis. TCRdb used MiXCR to reprocess the 5' RACE reads, holding one entry per CDR3 protein. Of some 54,000 distinct CDR3 sequences listed, 6.5% to 9% are singletons. The material sequenced was blood, either unsorted or a sorted T cell fraction (not recorded which). These TCRs come from a female donor with ankylosing spondylitis or in good health (not recorded which).

This clonotype was seen more than once but under ten times. The V call is TRBV20-1, the J call TRBJ1-1; no definite D call. Looked up from germline, CDR1 is DFQATT and CDR2 is SNEGSKA (reference sequence). V lost 6 bases, J lost 0 bases, and 14 bases lay in between. The CDR3 length is 14 residues. CDR3 DNA: TGCAGTGCCCTAAGGCCAGGAATGAACACTGAAGCTTTCTTT. Residues: CSALRPGMNTEAFF.

This clonotype was observed a few times. The chain has TRBV7-6 and TRBJ1-5; possibly TRBD1 for D (5 bases). Germline V gives CDR1 SGHVS, CDR2 FNYEAQ. The V and J ends lost 1 base and 3 bases respectively, with 13 bases between them. This CDR3 region has 16 residues. Here the CDR3 DNA reads TGTGCCAGCAGCTTAGGGGGCCCAGGAGACAATCAGCCCCAGCATTTT. Translated, it gives CASSLGGPGDNQPQHF.

This clonotype was seen a handful of times. The chain employs TRBV27 and TRBJ1-1; D gene uncertain. This CDR3 region has 13 residues. Germline CDR1 is MNHEY and CDR2 is SMNVEV (reference sequence). The V end lost 2 bases, the J end lost 4 bases, and 8 bases lay between the germline ends. As DNA, the CDR3 is TGTGCCAGCAGTTTAAGGGAGGGCACTGAAGCTTTCTTT. It is translated as CASSLREGTEAFF.

As concerns this clonotype: A read error may account for a junction end that differs from germline. The chain joins TRBV20-1 to TRBJ1-5; TRBD1 agrees at 8 bases. Germline V CDR1 and CDR2: DFQATT, SNEGSKA (reference sequence). This CDR3 has 17 residues. Here the CDR3 DNA reads TGCTGTGCTACACCCGTTTCAGACAGGGGTCTGGGTCAGCCCCAGCATTTT. This sequence encodes CCATPVSDRGLGQPQHF.

This clonotype came up many times. V usage is TRBV7-2 and J usage is TRBJ2-3, with D maybe TRBD1 (5 bases). Looked up from germline, CDR1 is SGHTA and CDR2 is FQGNSA. The V end was cut by 3 bases, the J end by 4 bases, with 11 bases between. This CDR3 spans 14 amino acids. The CDR3 protein is CASSFGPGPDTQYF. The CDR3 nucleotides are TGTGCCAGCAGCTTTGGCCCAGGGCCAGATACGCAGTATTTT.

This clonotype has only a few counts. The chain couples TRBV19 to TRBJ2-1; either TRBD1 or TRBD2 may supply D (5 bases each). This CDR3 spans 16 amino acids. Germline CDR1 reads LNHDA; CDR2 reads SQIVND (reference sequence). Trimming removed 1 base from V and 2 bases from J, with 12 bases in between. The CDR3: CASSIGGTGPYNEQFF. CDR3 nucleotides: TGTGCCAGTAGTATAGGGGGGACGGGGCCCTACAATGAGCAGTTCTTC.

This clonotype has a count of ten or more. The chain's CDR3 is CAIGSTGQETQYF. The CDR3 coding sequence is TGTGCCATCGGATCGACAGGTCAAGAGACCCAGTACTTC. This chain links TRBV10-3 with TRBJ2-5; tentatively, D is TRBD1 (6 bases). The germline V and J ends were trimmed by 8 bases and 2 bases, with 12 bases remaining between them. The CDR3 has 13 residues. Per germline, CDR1 ENHRY and CDR2 SYGVKD.

The chain is built from TRBV28 and TRBJ2-3; 12 bases are a match to TRBD2. V lost 3 bases and J lost 4; bases outside the gene matches: 5. CDR3 size: 16 residues. Looked up from germline, CDR1 is MDHEN and CDR2 is SYDVKM. The CDR3 DNA reads as TGTGCCAGCAGTTTCGGGCTAGCGGGGGGGGCAGATACGCAGTATTTT. Translation gives CASSFGLAGGADTQYF.

This clonotype was detected ten times or more. J is TRBJ1-5 and V is TRBV30; D remains ambiguous. The CDR3 contains 12 residues. CDR1 is GTSNPN, CDR2 SVGIG, per germline (reference sequence). Trimming cost V 0 bases and J 1 base, with 1 base left between them. The CDR3 DNA reads TGTGCCTGGAGTGTGAGCAATCAGCCCCAGCATTTT. Amino acids: CAWSVSNQPQHF.

The sample holds many counts of this clonotype. This sequence joins TRBV6-2 or TRBV6-3 and TRBJ2-7; 7 nucleotides agree with TRBD1. V lost 2 bases and J lost 3; bases outside the gene matches: 4. The CDR3 spans 14 residues. Germline V CDR1 and CDR2: MNHEY, SVGEGT. Here the CDR3 reads CASSYRGQFYEQYF. The DNA for the CDR3 is TGTGCCAGCAGTTACCGGGGACAGTTCTACGAGCAGTACTTC.

The chain links TRBV20-1 to TRBJ2-7, with TRBD1 matching over 8 bases. The germline V gene encodes CDR1 DFQATT and CDR2 SNEGSKA (reference sequence). J lost 6 bases, V lost 3 bases, and 4 bases had no gene match. The CDR3 is 12 amino acids. The CDR3 region is CSARHTGGEQYF. DNA for the CDR3: TGCAGTGCTAGGCATACAGGGGGCGAGCAGTACTTC.

This clonotype was counted ten times or more. The chain is built from TRBV20-1 and TRBJ2-5; 10 positions agree with TRBD2. Trimming at V came to 5 bases and at J to 1 base, leaving 7 bases not matched to a gene. The CDR3 contains 15 residues. The V gene's germline CDR1 is DFQATT and CDR2 SNEGSKA (reference sequence). The CDR3 sequence is CSAAPSGGAQETQYF. The CDR3 DNA follows: TGCAGTGCTGCTCCCAGCGGGGGGGCCCAAGAGACCCAGTACTTC.

This clonotype appeared many times. The chain uses TRBV5-1 and TRBJ1-4, with unresolved D. The CDR3 is 14 residues long. Germline V gene lookup returns CDR1 SGHRS and CDR2 YFSETQ. V was shortened by 0 bases and J by 3 bases, with 6 bases between the two germline ends. For the CDR3, the DNA is TGCGCCAGCAGCTTGGGGTATCCTAATGAAAAACTGTTTTTT. It specifies CASSLGYPNEKLFF.

This clonotype was observed many times. The CDR3 loop is CASSLAGGYEQFF. CDR3 nucleotides: TGCGCCAGCAGCTTGGCTGGGGGTTATGAGCAGTTCTTC. The V call is TRBV5-1, the J call TRBJ2-1; the D gene could be TRBD1 or TRBD2 (5 bases each). The V and J ends lost 0 bases and 8 bases respectively, with 9 bases between them. Germline V gene data show CDR1 as SGHRS and CDR2 as YFSETQ. The CDR3 is 13 residues long.

A note on this clonotype: A clone one base away is much larger, so this may be a read error. The chain is built from TRBV19 and TRBJ2-2, with a weak D call TRBD2 (6 bases). Germline V gene lookup returns CDR1 LNHDA and CDR2 SQIVND (reference sequence). The CDR3 has 15 residues. CDR3 in DNA: TGTGCCAGTAGTATAAGGCCCCTCAACACCGGGGGGCTGTTTTTT. It codes for CASSIRPLNTGGLFF.

This clonotype occurred many times. V is TRBV6-4 and J is TRBJ1-6; possibly TRBD1 for D (6 bases). Trimming removed 5 bases from V and 7 bases from J, with 15 bases in between. The length of the CDR3 is 15 residues. Germline values: CDR1 MRHNA, CDR2 SNTAGT. The CDR3 DNA is TGTGCCAGCAGTCGCGGGGGCGACGGGAATTCACCCCTCCACTTT. Translation gives CASSRGGDGNSPLHF.

Many counts were recorded for this clonotype. This chain joins TRBV30 and TRBJ2-7; D not resolved. The CDR3 covers 15 residues. The germline gives CDR1 GTSNPN, CDR2 SVGIG (reference sequence). Trimming pared 2 bases from V and 1 base from J, leaving 15 bases between. The CDR3 nucleotides read TGTGCCTGGAGTATTGACAACACCATATCCTACGAGCAGTACTTC. Residues: CAWSIDNTISYEQYF.

This chain uses TRBV4-2 with TRBJ2-1; D could derive from TRBD1 or TRBD2 (5 bases each). Germline V gene sequence: CDR1 LGHNA, CDR2 YNFKEQ. This CDR3 spans 13 amino acids. V was pared by 4 bases and J by 9 bases, with 13 bases between. The DNA of the CDR3 is TGTGCCAGCAGCCCGGGGCTATTCTGTGAGCAGTTCTTC. Translated, it gives CASSPGLFCEQFF.

This clonotype was found many times. J is TRBJ1-2 and V is TRBV5-6; the D is unclear. The CDR3 is 13 residues long. The ends were cut back, 2 bases at V and 4 bases at J, with 9 bases in the middle. Germline-derived CDR1 and CDR2 are SGHDT and YYEEEE. CDR3 nucleotide sequence: TGTGCCAGCAGCTTAGGTACTGGCTATGGCTACACCTTC. This sequence encodes CASSLGTGYGYTF.

The chain is built from TRBV3-1 and TRBJ1-2; TRBD1 agrees at 8 bases. V was pared by 11 bases and J by 4 bases, with 15 bases of the junction left unmatched. The germline V gene has CDR1 LGHDT and CDR2 YNNKEL (reference sequence). This CDR3 spans 15 amino acids. DNA of the CDR3: TGTGCCTGCTGCCAAGTTAGAGACAGGGGCTATGGCTACACCTTC. Residues: CACCQVRDRGYGYTF.

This clonotype has at least ten counts. V and J are TRBV5-1 and TRBJ1-5; the D is unclear. Trimming removed 0 bases at V and 2 bases at J, with 12 bases between. Germline values: CDR1 SGHRS, CDR2 YFSETQ. The CDR3 is 16 residues long. As DNA, the CDR3 is TGCGCCAGCAGCTTGGGGGCCGCAGGAGGCAATCAGCCCCAGCATTTT. It yields the protein CASSLGAAGGNQPQHF. Filled out from reference TRBV5-1 and TRBJ1-5, the complete variable domain reads KAGVTQTPRYLIKTRGQQVTLSCSPISGHRSVSWYQQTPGQGLQFLFEYFSETQRNKGNFPGRFSGRQFSNSRSEMNVSTLELGDSALYLCASSLGAAGGNQPQHFGDGTRLSIL.

This clonotype was seen repeatedly, ten times or more. V is TRBV28 and J is TRBJ1-3; D is perhaps TRBD1 (5 bases). The CDR3 runs 15 residues. Deletions cut 10 bases from V and 1 base from J, with 17 bases between. Germline V gives CDR1 MDHEN, CDR2 SYDVKM. The CDR3 reads CATNGGDRSGNTIYF. CDR3 nucleotide sequence: TGTGCCACCAACGGGGGTGATCGGTCTGGAAACACCATATATTTT.

This clonotype was found many times. The V call is TRBV10-3, the J call TRBJ2-7; 9 nucleotides match TRBD2. The V gene end was trimmed by 4 bases and the J gene end by 0 bases; junction bases not matched to a gene: 4. The CDR3 is 15 residues long. The germline CDR1 and CDR2 sequences are ENHRY and SYGVKD. CDR3 protein: CAISVSSGVSYEQYV. CDR3 bases: TGTGCCATCAGTGTATCTAGCGGGGTCTCCTACGAGCAGTACGTC.

Many counts were recorded for this clonotype. CDR3 protein: CASSSDRGGETQYF. As DNA, the CDR3 is TGTGCCAGCAGCTCAGACAGGGGGGGAGAGACCCAGTACTTC. J is TRBJ2-5 and V is TRBV12-3 or TRBV12-4; the match to TRBD1 covers 9 bases. CDR3 length: 14 amino acids. With 6 bases clipped from V and 4 bases from J, the junction kept 6 bases outside the gene matches.

Only a few counts were recorded for this clonotype. The chain combines TRBV2 with TRBJ2-5; 7 bases match TRBD1. The length of the CDR3 is 16 residues. V was clipped by 2 bases and J by 4 bases; unmatched bases: 10. From germline, CDR1 is SNHLY and CDR2 FYNNEI. CDR3: CASSEIKDRAGETQYF. DNA of the CDR3: TGTGCCAGCAGTGAAATTAAAGACAGGGCCGGAGAGACCCAGTACTTC.

This clonotype was recorded many times. V usage is TRBV15 and J usage is TRBJ2-5; D remains ambiguous. The germline V gene encodes CDR1 LNHNV and CDR2 YYDKDF (reference sequence). V shed 0 bases and J shed 5 bases, with 13 bases lying between them. The CDR3 contains 15 residues. The CDR3 here is CATSRDDPSRETQYF. In DNA form, the CDR3 reads TGTGCCACCAGCAGAGATGATCCGAGCCGCGAGACCCAGTACTTC.

At least ten counts were recorded for this clonotype. The genes are TRBV20-1 and TRBJ1-2, with 10 bases that match TRBD1. Germline V gene data show CDR1 as DFQATT and CDR2 as SNEGSKA (reference sequence). The CDR3 is made up of 13 amino acids. Unmatched junction bases numbered 0, after V lost 3 bases and J lost 2 bases. Here the CDR3 reads CSARGQGNYGYTF. The CDR3 coding sequence is TGCAGTGCTAGGGGACAGGGGAACTATGGCTACACCTTC.